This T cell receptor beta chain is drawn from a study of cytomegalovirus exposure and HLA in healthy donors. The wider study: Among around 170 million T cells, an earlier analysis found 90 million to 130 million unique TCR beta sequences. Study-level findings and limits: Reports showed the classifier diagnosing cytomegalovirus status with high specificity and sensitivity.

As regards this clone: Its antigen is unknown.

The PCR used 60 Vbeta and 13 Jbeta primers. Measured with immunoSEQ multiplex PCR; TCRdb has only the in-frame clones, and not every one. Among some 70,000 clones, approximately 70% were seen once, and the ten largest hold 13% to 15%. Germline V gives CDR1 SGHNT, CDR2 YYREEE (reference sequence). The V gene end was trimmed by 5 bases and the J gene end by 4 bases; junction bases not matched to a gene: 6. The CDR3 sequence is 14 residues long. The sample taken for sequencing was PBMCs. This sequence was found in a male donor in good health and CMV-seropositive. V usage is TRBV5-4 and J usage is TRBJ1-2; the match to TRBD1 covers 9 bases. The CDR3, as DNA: TGTGCCAGCAGACCACAGGGGGCAGGCTATGGCTACACCTTC. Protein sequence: CASRPQGAGYGYTF.